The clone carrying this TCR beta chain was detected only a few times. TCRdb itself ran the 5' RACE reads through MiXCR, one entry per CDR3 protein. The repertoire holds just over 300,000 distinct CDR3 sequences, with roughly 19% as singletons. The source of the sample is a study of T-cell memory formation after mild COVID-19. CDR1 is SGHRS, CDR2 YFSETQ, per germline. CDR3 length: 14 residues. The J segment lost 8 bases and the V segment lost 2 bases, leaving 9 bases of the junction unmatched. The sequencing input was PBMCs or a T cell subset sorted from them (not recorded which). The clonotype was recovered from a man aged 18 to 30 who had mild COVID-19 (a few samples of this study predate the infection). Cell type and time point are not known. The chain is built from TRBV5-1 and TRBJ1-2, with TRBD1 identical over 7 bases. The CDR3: CASSFDTTGIGYTF. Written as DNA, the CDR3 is TGCGCCAGCAGCTTCGATACGACAGGGATAGGCTACACCTTC.